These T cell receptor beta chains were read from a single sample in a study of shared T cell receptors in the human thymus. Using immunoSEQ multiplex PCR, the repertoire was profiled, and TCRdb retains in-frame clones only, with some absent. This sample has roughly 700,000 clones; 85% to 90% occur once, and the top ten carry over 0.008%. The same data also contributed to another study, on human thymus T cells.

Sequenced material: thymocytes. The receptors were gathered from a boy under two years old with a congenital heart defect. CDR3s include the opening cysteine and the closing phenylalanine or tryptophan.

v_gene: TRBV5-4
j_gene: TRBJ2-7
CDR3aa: CASSLLTSGNYEQYF

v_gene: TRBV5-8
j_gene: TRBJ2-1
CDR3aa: CASSSTSGRVSYNEQFF

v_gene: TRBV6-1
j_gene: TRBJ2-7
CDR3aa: CASSGPGQTKWHEQYF

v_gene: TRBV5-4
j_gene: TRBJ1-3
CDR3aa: CASSLTGSGNTIYF

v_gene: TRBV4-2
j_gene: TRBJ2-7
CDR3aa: CASSHRSISGRASYEQYF

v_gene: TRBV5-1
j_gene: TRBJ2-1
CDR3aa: CASSIDRGHYNEQFF

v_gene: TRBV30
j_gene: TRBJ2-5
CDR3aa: CAWGDGREETQYF

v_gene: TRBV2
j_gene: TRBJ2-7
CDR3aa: CASRDRIYEQYF

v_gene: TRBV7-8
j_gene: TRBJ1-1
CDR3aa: CASSLIYRGFTEAFF

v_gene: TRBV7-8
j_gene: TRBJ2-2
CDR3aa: CAEGQGAGELFF

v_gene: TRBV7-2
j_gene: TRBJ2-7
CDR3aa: CASSFWREVYEQYF

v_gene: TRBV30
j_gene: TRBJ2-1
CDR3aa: CAWSVTLRAGGANEQFF

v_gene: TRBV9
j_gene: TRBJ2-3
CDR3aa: CASSVERGWSGRAIADTQYF

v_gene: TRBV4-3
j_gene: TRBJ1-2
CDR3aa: CASSQEAANYGYTF

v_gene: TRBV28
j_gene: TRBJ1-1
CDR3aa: CASSPNFLARGAFF

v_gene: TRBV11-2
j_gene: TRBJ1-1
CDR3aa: CASSLAQGWGTEAFF

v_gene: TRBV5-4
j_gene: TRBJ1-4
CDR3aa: CASSCGSDRNNEKLFF

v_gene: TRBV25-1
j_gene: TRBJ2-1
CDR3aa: CASHFPTPHGRFPNEQFF

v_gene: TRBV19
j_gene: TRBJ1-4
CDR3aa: CASSTPRTGAGATNEKLFF

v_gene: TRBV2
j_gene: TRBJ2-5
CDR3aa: CASDRGETQYF

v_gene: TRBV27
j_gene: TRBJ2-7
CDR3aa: CASSRLGLVALYEQYF

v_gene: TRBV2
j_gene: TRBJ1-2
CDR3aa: CDFRGLLEGFDYGYTF

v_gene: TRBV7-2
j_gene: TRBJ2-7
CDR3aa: CASSLVASGEGGREQYF

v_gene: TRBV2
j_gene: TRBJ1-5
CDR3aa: CASSGAGTGVNQPQHF

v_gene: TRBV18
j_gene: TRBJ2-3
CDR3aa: CASSPPLKRGTDTQYF

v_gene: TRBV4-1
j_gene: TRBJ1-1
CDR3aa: CASSQGGIFGTIMNTEAFF

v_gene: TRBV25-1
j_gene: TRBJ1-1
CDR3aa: CASSEYQLPTVKAEAFF

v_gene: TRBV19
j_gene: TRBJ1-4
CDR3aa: CASSMGRGGEKLFF

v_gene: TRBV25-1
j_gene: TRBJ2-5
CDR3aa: CASSEWGDPRGETQYF

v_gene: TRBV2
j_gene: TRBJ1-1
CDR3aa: CASSDFGHNTEAFF

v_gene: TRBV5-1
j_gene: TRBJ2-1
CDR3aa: CASSLEAGRSYNEQFF

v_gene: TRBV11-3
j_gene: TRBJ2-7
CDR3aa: CASSFETPPNYEQYF

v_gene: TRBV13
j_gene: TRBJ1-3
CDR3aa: CASSLQGARSSGNTIYF

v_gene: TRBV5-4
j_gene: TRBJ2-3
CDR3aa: CASSFRSPLASSPSTDTQYF

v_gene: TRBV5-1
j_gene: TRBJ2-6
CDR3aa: CASSKTRPGANVLTF

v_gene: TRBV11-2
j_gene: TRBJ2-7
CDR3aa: CASSPGSSGTRGNEQYF

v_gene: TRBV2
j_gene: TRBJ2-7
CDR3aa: CASSRVPKVYEQYF

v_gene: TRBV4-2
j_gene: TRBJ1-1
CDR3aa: CASSRDVDTMNTEAFF

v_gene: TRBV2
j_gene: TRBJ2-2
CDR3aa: CASSLGCGELFF

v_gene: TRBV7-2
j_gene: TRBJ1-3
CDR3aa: CASSLRGPRQGGSGNTIYF

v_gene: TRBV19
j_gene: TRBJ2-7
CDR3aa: CASSIHGQGAVESAYEQYF

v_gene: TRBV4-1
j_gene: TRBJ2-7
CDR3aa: CASSATSSYEQYF

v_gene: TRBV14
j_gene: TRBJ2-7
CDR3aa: CASSQDGTGYEQYF

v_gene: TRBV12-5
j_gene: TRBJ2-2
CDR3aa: CASGLVPILHLRAPNTGELFF

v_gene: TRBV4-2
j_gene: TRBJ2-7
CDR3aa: CASSQDRGGFPSYEQYF

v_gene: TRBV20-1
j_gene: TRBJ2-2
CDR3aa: CSAQGVGELFF

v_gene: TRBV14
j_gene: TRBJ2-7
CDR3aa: CASSRTGGWEQYF

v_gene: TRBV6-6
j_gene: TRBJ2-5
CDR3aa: CASGRAGETQYF

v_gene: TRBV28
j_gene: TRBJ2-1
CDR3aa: CASSFRAGGPYNEQFF

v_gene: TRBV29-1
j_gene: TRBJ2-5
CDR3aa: CSVKPGEGYQETQYF

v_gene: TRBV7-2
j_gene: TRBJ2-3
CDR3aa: CASLLAGSDTQYF

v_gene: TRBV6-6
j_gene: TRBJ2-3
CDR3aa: CATGGLGVDTQYF